The 9 T cell receptor beta chains below all came from one sample that was sequenced in a study of fetal regulatory T cell absence and autoimmunity. TCRdb keeps only in-frame clones here, not all; method: immunoSEQ multiplex PCR. The sample lists roughly 95,000 clones, approximately 75% seen once, with roughly 2% in the top ten. The sequenced material came from pancreas tissue. The source of these receptors is a male donor with IPEX syndrome.

The rearrangement joins TRBV11-2 to TRBJ2-7; 9 bases fit TRBD2. Trimming cost V 2 bases and J 0 bases; bases outside gene matches: 8. The length of the CDR3 is 17 residues. CDR1 SGHAT and CDR2 FQNNGV come from the germline V gene. The CDR3 spells CASSLWAGGPLSYEQYF. The DNA for the CDR3 is TGTGCCAGCAGCTTATGGGCGGGAGGGCCCCTCTCCTACGAGCAGTACTTC. The full variable domain, with the rest looked up from reference TRBV11-2 and TRBJ2-7, is EAGVAQSPRYKIIEKRQSVAFWCNPISGHATLYWYQQILGQGPKLLIQFQNNGVVDDSQLPKDRFSAERLKGVDSTLKIQPAKLEDSAVYLCASSLWAGGPLSYEQYFGPGTRLTVT.

J is TRBJ1-5 and V is TRBV7-8; 8 bases are a match to TRBD1. J gave up 9 bases and V 3 bases, and 7 bases lay outside the gene matches. The CDR3 totals 14 residues. The germline CDR1 and CDR2 sequences are SGHVS and FQNEAQ. The CDR3 DNA is TGTGCCAGCAGCTTTGGGACAGGTAAATGGCCCCAGCATTTT. It is translated as CASSFGTGKWPQHF.

V is TRBV5-1 and J is TRBJ1-3; D perhaps matches TRBD1 (6 bases). Trimming pared 0 bases from V and 0 bases from J, leaving 13 bases between. The germline CDR1 and CDR2 sequences are SGHRS and YFSETQ. This CDR3 is 17 amino acids long. CDR3 DNA sequence: TGCGCCAGCAGCTTGGGACAGGTGGAGGACTCTGGAAACACCATATATTTT. Residues: CASSLGQVEDSGNTIYF.

This clone was seen more than once but under ten times. The rearrangement joins TRBV4-1 to TRBJ1-5, with a possible D match to TRBD1 (6 bases). Germline CDR1 and CDR2: MGHRA and YSYEKL. The CDR3 is 14 residues long. The germline V and J ends were trimmed by 3 bases and 7 bases, with 13 bases remaining between them. In DNA, the CDR3 is TGCGCCAGCAGCCATTCCACGCAGGGGCAGCCCCAGCATTTT. Translating gives CASSHSTQGQPQHF.

The chain combines TRBV14 with TRBJ1-1; no clear D. V was shortened by 1 base and J by 4 bases, with 25 bases between the two germline ends. CDR1 SGHDN and CDR2 FVKESK come from the germline V gene. The CDR3 consists of 19 residues. The CDR3 coding sequence is TGTGCCAGCAGCCAAGTAGGAGGTGGTCCCGAGGGAGGAGGCACTGAAGCTTTCTTT. It translates to CASSQVGGGPEGGGTEAFF.

The genes are TRBV19 and TRBJ2-1, with TRBD2 matching 8 bases. CDR1 and CDR2 from the germline V gene are LNHDA and SQIVND (reference sequence). The junction had 13 bases not matched to a gene; V was cut back by 2 bases and J by 1 base. CDR3 length equals 19 residues. The CDR3 spells CASSIRAGGSYGSYNEQFF. The CDR3, as DNA: TGTGCCAGTAGTATAAGGGCGGGAGGATCTTATGGTTCCTACAATGAGCAGTTCTTC.

V usage is TRBV6-6 and J usage is TRBJ2-7; 7 positions match TRBD1. CDR1 is MNHNY and CDR2 is SVGAGI in the germline V gene (reference sequence). Losses at the gene ends were 5 bases for V and 5 bases for J; bases not matched to a gene: 9. The CDR3 consists of 14 residues. This CDR3 is CASSNENRGHEQYF. As DNA, the CDR3 is TGTGCCAGCAGTAACGAAAACAGGGGCCACGAGCAGTACTTC.

The chain couples TRBV4-1 to TRBJ1-5; 7 positions agree with TRBD1. The CDR3 has 15 residues. Germline V gene data show CDR1 as MGHRA and CDR2 as YSYEKL. Trimming removed 1 base from V and 7 bases from J; junction bases left unmatched: 7. The CDR3 here is CASSQGPPQGQPQHF. CDR3 DNA: TGCGCCAGCAGCCAAGGCCCACCACAGGGGCAGCCCCAGCATTTT.

The chain joins TRBV20-1 to TRBJ2-1, with D perhaps being TRBD1 or TRBD2 (5 bases each). The V end was cut by 2 bases, the J end by 11 bases, with 10 bases between. The CDR3 spans 11 residues. Germline CDR1 is DFQATT and CDR2 is SNEGSKA (reference sequence). For the CDR3, the DNA is TGCAGTGCTAGACCCGGGACCCAGCAGTTCTTC. It is translated as CSARPGTQQFF.